The TCR beta chain under discussion was sequenced for a study of T cell changes during pregnancy in multiple sclerosis. TCRdb keeps only in-frame clones here, not all; method: immunoSEQ multiplex PCR. This table has under 80,000 clones, roughly 90% appearing once. V was pared by 5 bases and J by 6 bases, with 11 bases between. CDR3 length: 13 amino acids. Germline V gives CDR1 SGHTA, CDR2 FQGTGA. This TCR was sampled from a female donor in good health, enrolled as a control in a pregnancy study. The material was peripheral blood, obtained after pregnancy. The chain links TRBV7-3 to TRBJ2-1; D not certain. Here the CDR3 reads CASSKIISNEQFF. For the CDR3, the DNA is TGTGCCAGCAGCAAAATCATTTCCAATGAGCAGTTCTTC. The entire variable domain, with the rest obtained from reference TRBV7-3 and TRBJ2-1, is as follows: GAGVSQTPSNKVTEKGKYVELRCDPISGHTALYWYRQSLGQGPEFLIYFQGTGAADDSGLPNDRFFAVRPEGSVSTLKIQRTERGDSAVYLCASSKIISNEQFFGPGTRLTVL.